Shown below are 31 T cell receptor beta chains from a single sample sequenced in a study of OX40 agonist ivuxolimab in advanced cancers. Measured with immunoSEQ multiplex PCR; TCRdb has only the in-frame clones, and not every one. Of around 59,000 clones listed, approximately 90% are singletons. The material sequenced was CD4+ or CD8+ T cells sorted from blood, taken in a trial of the OX40 agonist ivuxolimab. The receptors come from an adult with an advanced solid tumor such as melanoma, head and neck, liver or kidney cancer.

This chain uses TRBV2 with TRBJ2-1; 9 nucleotides align to TRBD2. The CDR3 contains 15 residues. CDR1 and CDR2 (germline): SNHLY, FYNNEI. J was trimmed by 2 bases and V by 3 bases; bases with no gene match: 2. CDR3 in DNA: TGTGCCAGCAGTGACGCGGGAGGGCCCTACAATGAGCAGTTCTTC. Residues: CASSDAGGPYNEQFF.

J is TRBJ1-1 and V is TRBV21-1; the listed D gene, TRBD1, was not tested against the DNA. TRBV21-1 constitutes a pseudogene. The CDR3 has 14 residues. The CDR3 DNA reads TGTGCCAGCAGGTTCGGACAGACGAACACTGAAGCTTTCTTT. This sequence encodes CASRFGQTNTEAFF.

The chain joins TRBV10-3 to TRBJ2-5; TRBD2 matches 11 bases. V trimming: 5 bases; J trimming: 3 bases; junction bases outside the gene matches: 8. The CDR3 contains 16 residues. Germline CDR1 reads ENHRY; CDR2 reads SYGVKD. CDR3: CAISLSGRAREETQYF. The DNA of the CDR3 is TGTGCCATCAGTCTTAGCGGGAGGGCCCGGGAAGAGACCCAGTACTTC.

This chain joins TRBV28 and TRBJ2-1; D ambiguous. V was trimmed by 5 bases and J by 9 bases, leaving 8 bases between them. This CDR3 is 11 amino acids long. The germline CDR1 and CDR2 sequences are MDHEN and SYDVKM. CDR3 nucleotides: TGTGCCAGCAGTCTCAAGGGTGAGCAGTTCTTC. As protein: CASSLKGEQFF. Filled out from reference TRBV28 and TRBJ2-1, the complete variable domain reads DVKVTQSSRYLVKRTGEKVFLECVQDMDHENMFWYRQDPGLGLRLIYFSYDVKMKEKGDIPEGYSVSREKKERFSLILESASTNQTSMYLCASSLKGEQFFGPGTRLTVL.

This rearrangement joins TRBV25-1 to TRBJ2-1; D may be TRBD2 (6 bases). V was clipped by 8 bases and J by 9 bases, with 17 bases between them. The length of the CDR3 is 13 residues. The germline V gene encodes CDR1 MGHDK and CDR2 SYGVNS. In DNA, the CDR3 is TGTGCCAGCGGCCCGGACTACTCGGTTGAGCAGTTCTTC. This translates into CASGPDYSVEQFF.

The chain links TRBV4-1 to TRBJ2-1, with 9 nucleotides matching TRBD2. The germline V gene has CDR1 MGHRA and CDR2 YSYEKL. Trimming at V came to 0 bases and at J to 2 bases, leaving 5 bases not matched to a gene. This CDR3 has 17 amino acids. Here the CDR3 reads CASSQESSGRTYNEQFF. The CDR3, as DNA: TGCGCCAGCAGCCAAGAGAGTAGCGGGAGAACCTACAATGAGCAGTTCTTC.

The chain carries TRBV6-5 and TRBJ1-5; D not resolved. CDR1 and CDR2 (germline): MNHEY, SVGAGI. With 0 bases removed from V and 0 bases from J, the gap between germline ends came to 6 bases. This CDR3 is 15 amino acids long. The DNA for the CDR3 is TGTGCCAGCAGTTACTCCTCCAGTAGCAATCAGCCCCAGCATTTT. It specifies CASSYSSSSNQPQHF.

The chain has TRBV30 and TRBJ1-5; unclear D gene. V lost 0 bases and J 4 bases, leaving 7 bases between the germline ends. The germline V gene encodes CDR1 GTSNPN and CDR2 SVGIG (reference sequence). The length of the CDR3 is 13 residues. This chain's CDR3 is CAWSVLGNQPQHF. The CDR3 DNA follows: TGTGCCTGGAGTGTTTTGGGGAATCAGCCCCAGCATTTT.

The chain uses TRBV5-5 and TRBJ2-7, with 12 bases identical to TRBD2. Germline CDR1 reads SGHKS; CDR2 reads YYEKEE (reference sequence). Unmatched junction bases numbered 5, after V lost 4 bases and J lost 3 bases. The CDR3 is made up of 15 amino acids. CDR3 amino acids: CASSLGLAGIYEQYF. The CDR3 nucleotides are TGTGCCAGCAGCCTCGGACTAGCGGGGATCTACGAGCAGTACTTC.

The rearrangement joins TRBV7-6 to TRBJ1-3; D is unresolved. CDR1 SGHVS and CDR2 FNYEAQ come from the germline V gene. The CDR3 has 15 amino acids. With 0 bases removed from V and 2 bases from J, the gap between germline ends came to 8 bases. CDR3 DNA sequence: TGTGCCAGCAGCTTAGCACTCGCCCCTGGAAACACCATATATTTT. Its translation is CASSLALAPGNTIYF. The whole variable domain, filled in from reference TRBV7-6 and TRBJ1-3, reads GAGVSQSPRYKVTKRGQDVALRCDPISGHVSLYWYRQALGQGPEFLTYFNYEAQQDKSGLPNDRFSAERPEGSISTLTIQRTEQRDSAMYRCASSLALAPGNTIYFGEGSWLTVV.

This chain uses TRBV18 with TRBJ2-1; 12 bases are a match to TRBD2. From germline, CDR1 is KGHSH and CDR2 LQKENI. CDR3 size: 17 residues. V gave up 6 bases and J gave up 4 bases; unmatched junction bases: 10. The CDR3 protein is CASSSGRLAGAYNEQFF. Here the CDR3 DNA reads TGTGCCAGCTCGTCCGGGCGACTAGCGGGAGCGTACAATGAGCAGTTCTTC.

Here the CDR3 reads CASLPGEGYEQYF. In DNA form, the CDR3 reads TGTGCCAGCCTCCCGGGAGAGGGCTACGAGCAGTACTTC. The gene calls are TRBV28 and TRBJ2-7, with D maybe TRBD2 (6 bases). V dropped 8 bases and J dropped 3 bases, with 14 bases sitting between them. In germline, CDR1 is MDHEN, CDR2 SYDVKM. CDR3 size: 13 residues.

This clone was counted once. V usage is TRBV30 and J usage is TRBJ2-7; D call uncertain. The CDR3 covers 12 residues. V was shortened by 3 bases and J by 6 bases, with 12 bases between the two germline ends. CDR1 is GTSNPN and CDR2 is SVGIG in the germline V gene (reference sequence). CDR3 residues: CAWSPLTGEQYF. The DNA for the CDR3 is TGTGCCTGGAGCCCCCTAACCGGCGAGCAGTACTTC.

The genes are TRBV7-8 and TRBJ2-7, with unresolved D. CDR3 length equals 13 residues. The germline CDR1 and CDR2 sequences are SGHVS and FQNEAQ. V lost 5 bases to trimming and J lost 3 bases, with 11 bases between them. CDR3 DNA sequence: TGTGCCAGCAGCGATAGACTGAGCTACGAGCAGTACGTC. Translated: CASSDRLSYEQYV.

The chain uses TRBV7-9 and TRBJ2-3, with a tentative D call TRBD1 (5 bases). V lost 4 bases and J 2 bases, leaving 16 bases between the germline ends. Germline CDR1 reads SEHNR; CDR2 reads FQNEAQ (reference sequence). The CDR3 covers 16 residues. The CDR3 loop reads CASSWNRWPFTDTQYF. The CDR3 DNA is TGTGCCAGCAGCTGGAACAGGTGGCCCTTCACAGATACGCAGTATTTT.

The chain uses TRBV2 and TRBJ1-4; TRBD1 might be the D (6 bases). Germline V CDR1 and CDR2: SNHLY, FYNNEI. Trimming left V 10 bases short and J 0 bases short, with 18 bases between. The CDR3 runs 16 residues. CDR3 loop: CATATGKVATNEKLFF. For the CDR3, the DNA is TGTGCCACGGCGACAGGAAAAGTTGCAACTAATGAAAAACTGTTTTTT.

The J gene is TRBJ2-3, the V gene TRBV28; weak D call: TRBD2 (5 bases). In germline, CDR1 is MDHEN, CDR2 SYDVKM. There are 13 residues in the CDR3. V lost 2 bases to trimming and J lost 5 bases, with 8 bases between them. CDR3 DNA: TGTGCCAGCAGTTTACTTGAGGGAGATACGCAGTATTTT. Protein sequence: CASSLLEGDTQYF.

J is TRBJ2-1 and V is TRBV6-6, with D maybe TRBD1 (5 bases). The CDR3 contains 10 residues. Trimming pared 7 bases from V and 7 bases from J, leaving 5 bases between. Germline CDR1 MNHNY, CDR2 SVGAGI (reference sequence). CDR3 amino acids: CASKGNEQFF. In DNA form, the CDR3 reads TGTGCCAGCAAGGGGAATGAGCAGTTCTTC.

This chain connects TRBV28 to TRBJ2-3; 8 bases map to TRBD2. This CDR3 contains 14 residues. Germline-derived CDR1 and CDR2 are MDHEN and SYDVKM. The V and J ends lost 5 bases and 5 bases, in that order; junction bases with no gene match: 6. CDR3 region: CASSGREGLDTQYF. The CDR3 DNA reads TGTGCCAGCAGTGGCCGGGAGGGCCTAGATACGCAGTATTTT. The full variable domain, in which reference TRBV28 and TRBJ2-3 provide the parts outside the CDR3, is DVKVTQSSRYLVKRTGEKVFLECVQDMDHENMFWYRQDPGLGLRLIYFSYDVKMKEKGDIPEGYSVSREKKERFSLILESASTNQTSMYLCASSGREGLDTQYFGPGTRLTVL.

V gene TRBV7-9 combines with J gene TRBJ1-4; 8 bases are shared with TRBD1. The V gene's germline CDR1 is SEHNR and CDR2 FQNEAQ (reference sequence). The junction had 6 bases not matched to a gene; V was cut back by 4 bases and J by 8 bases. CDR3 size: 14 residues. Written as DNA, the CDR3 is TGTGCCAGCAGCTCGGGACAGGTGAAAGAAAAACTGTTTTTT. Protein sequence: CASSSGQVKEKLFF.

The chain has TRBV2 and TRBJ2-1; maybe TRBD2 (5 bases). CDR1 and CDR2 from the germline V gene are SNHLY and FYNNEI. The CDR3 consists of 14 residues. Trimming pared 1 base from V and 10 bases from J, leaving 14 bases between. The CDR3 sequence is CASSEEAPGSEQFF. The CDR3 DNA sequence: TGTGCCAGCAGTGAAGAGGCGCCGGGGAGCGAGCAGTTCTTC.

The J gene is TRBJ2-1, the V gene TRBV5-1; D might be TRBD1 (6 bases). The CDR3 has 15 residues. V lost 4 bases, J lost 5 bases, and 16 bases lay in between. Germline CDR1 and CDR2: SGHRS and YFSETQ. This CDR3 reads CASSPEGEWNNEQFF. The CDR3 bases are TGCGCCAGCAGCCCCGAGGGGGAGTGGAACAATGAGCAGTTCTTC.

The CDR3 coding sequence is TGTGCCAGCAGCTCTACGACTAGCGCCTACAATGAGCAGTTCTTC. It is translated as CASSSTTSAYNEQFF. This rearrangement joins TRBV9 to TRBJ2-1, with 8 bases aligning to TRBD2. The ends lost 4 bases at V and 2 bases at J; junction bases unmatched: 5. Germline V CDR1 and CDR2: SGDLS, YYNGEE. The CDR3 has 15 amino acids.

The J gene is TRBJ2-1, the V gene TRBV7-2; D unresolved. Per the germline V gene, CDR1 is SGHTA and CDR2 is FQGNSA. CDR3 length: 16 amino acids. V lost 3 bases to trimming and J lost 8 bases, with 20 bases between them. The CDR3 sequence: CASSLKAFLGGHEQFF. CDR3 DNA: TGTGCCAGCAGCTTGAAGGCCTTCCTTGGCGGCCATGAGCAGTTCTTC. Filled out from reference TRBV7-2 and TRBJ2-1, the complete variable domain reads GAGVSQSPSNKVTEKGKDVELRCDPISGHTALYWYRQSLGQGLEFLIYFQGNSAPDKSGLPSDRFSAERTGGSVSTLTIQRTQQEDSAVYLCASSLKAFLGGHEQFFGPGTRLTVL.

The chain combines TRBV19 with TRBJ1-1; TRBD1 might be the D (5 bases). CDR1 and CDR2 from the germline V gene are LNHDA and SQIVND (reference sequence). Trimming cost V 6 bases and J 0 bases, with 11 bases left between them. The CDR3 spans 14 residues. CDR3 DNA sequence: TGTGCCAGTAGCGACAGAAACATGAACACTGAAGCTTTCTTT. It encodes CASSDRNMNTEAFF.

The rearrangement uses TRBV19 and TRBJ2-1; D is uncertain. The V end was cut by 3 bases, the J end by 7 bases, with 7 bases between. The CDR3 is 12 amino acids. Germline-derived CDR1 and CDR2 are LNHDA and SQIVND (reference sequence). The CDR3 sequence: CASSIGSNEQFF. The DNA for the CDR3 is TGTGCCAGTAGTATTGGGTCGAATGAGCAGTTCTTC.

A remark on this clone: Other DNA sequences of this sample code for an identical CDR3. This sequence joins TRBV19 and TRBJ1-5; no firm D call. Trimming removed 1 base at V and 1 base at J, with 5 bases between. Germline V gene lookup returns CDR1 LNHDA and CDR2 SQIVND (reference sequence). The CDR3 has 14 residues. CDR3 bases: TGTGCCAGTAGTATAGGAGGGAGCAATCAGCCCCAGCATTTT. It codes for CASSIGGSNQPQHF.

V usage is TRBV7-6 and J usage is TRBJ1-2; D gene unclear. From germline, CDR1 is SGHVS and CDR2 FNYEAQ. The CDR3 is 13 amino acids. Trimming took off 3 bases at V and 4 bases at J, with 9 bases between the two ends. The CDR3 region has the DNA TGTGCCAGCAGCTTGGGAGGCCTCTATGGCTACACCTTC. It specifies CASSLGGLYGYTF. Using reference TRBV7-6 and TRBJ1-2 for the parts outside the CDR3, the full variable domain is GAGVSQSPRYKVTKRGQDVALRCDPISGHVSLYWYRQALGQGPEFLTYFNYEAQQDKSGLPNDRFSAERPEGSISTLTIQRTEQRDSAMYRCASSLGGLYGYTFGSGTRLTVV.

The chain uses TRBV6-6 and TRBJ2-1; D may be TRBD1 (5 bases). Germline CDR1 MNHNY, CDR2 SVGAGI (reference sequence). This CDR3 is 14 amino acids long. V was trimmed by 2 bases and J by 5 bases, leaving 10 bases between them. CDR3 nucleotides: TGTGCCAGCAGTTACCTGGACACAGACAATGAGCAGTTCTTC. It yields the protein CASSYLDTDNEQFF.

With respect to this clone: Given a much more abundant clone one base away, this may be a read error. V is TRBV7-9 and J is TRBJ2-5, with 9 bases aligning to TRBD2. J gave up 2 bases and V 5 bases, and 3 bases lay outside the gene matches. Germline lookup yields CDR1 SEHNR and CDR2 FQNEAQ (reference sequence). This CDR3 region has 14 residues. This chain's CDR3 is CASSLGLAQETQYF. In nucleotides, the CDR3 is TGTGCCAGCAGCCTCGGACTAGCGCAAGAGACCCAGTACTTC.

This clone has more than one count but fewer than ten. The chain joins TRBV25-1 to TRBJ2-7; no clear D gene. CDR3 length: 12 residues. The germline V gene encodes CDR1 MGHDK and CDR2 SYGVNS. Between the trimmed V and J ends, which lost 10 bases and 3 bases, there was a span of 13 bases. The CDR3 region has the DNA TGTGCCACTCAGACGGAATACTACGAGCAGTACTTC. It yields the protein CATQTEYYEQYF.